Each of the 20 T cell receptor beta chains below was sequenced from the same sample in a study of shared clonotypes between healthy human individuals. CD45RO-negative cells were positively selected for CCR7, leaving out terminally differentiated effector memory CD45RA+ cells. Assay: immunoSEQ multiplex PCR; the TCRdb copy retains only in-frame clones and omits some. The table shows about 600,000 clones, with around 95% occurring only once. The sequencing input was naive CD8+ T cells sorted from blood. These receptors were obtained from a woman younger than 45 in good health.

The chain's CDR3 is CASSGVGTDTQYF. Here the CDR3 DNA reads TGTGCCAGCTCGGGAGTGGGCACAGATACGCAGTATTTT. This chain connects TRBV7-3 to TRBJ2-3; maybe TRBD2 (6 bases). The CDR3 runs 13 residues. Germline CDR1 reads SGHTA; CDR2 reads FQGTGA. Trimming cost V 8 bases and J 1 base, with 10 bases left between them.

The rearrangement uses TRBV6-5 and TRBJ1-4, with TRBD1 matching over 11 bases. V shed 8 bases, J shed 3 bases, and the junction held 2 bases outside the gene matches. The germline CDR1 and CDR2 sequences are MNHEY and SVGAGI. The CDR3 contains 14 residues. The chain's CDR3 is CASGQGAANEKLFF. The DNA of the CDR3 is TGTGCCAGCGGACAGGGGGCAGCTAATGAAAAACTGTTTTTT.

In this sample, this clone turned up once. The rearrangement uses TRBV7-9 and TRBJ2-7, with 11 positions matching TRBD2. Trimming took 4 bases from V and 2 from J; bases not matched to a gene: 7. Germline CDR1 SEHNR, CDR2 FQNEAQ (reference sequence). The CDR3 runs to 16 residues. As DNA, the CDR3 is TGTGCCAGCAGCTCCCCGACTAGCGGGAAAGCCTACGAGCAGTACTTC. Encoded protein: CASSSPTSGKAYEQYF.

CDR3 residues: CASSFPPGGYNEQFF. CDR3 DNA: TGTGCCAGCAGTTTTCCCCCGGGTGGATACAATGAGCAGTTCTTC. The chain links TRBV28 to TRBJ2-1; no firm D call. Germline loops: CDR1 MDHEN, CDR2 SYDVKM. V was pared by 3 bases and J by 4 bases, with 13 bases between. This CDR3 contains 15 residues.

The rearrangement links TRBV11-2 to TRBJ2-3; 13 bases line up with TRBD2. The CDR3 consists of 18 residues. V lost 5 bases and J lost 4; bases outside the gene matches: 12. The V gene's germline CDR1 is SGHAT and CDR2 FQNNGV. The CDR3 sequence is CASSGRSLAGGPPDTQYF. The CDR3 DNA follows: TGTGCCAGCAGCGGGCGGTCACTAGCGGGAGGGCCCCCAGATACGCAGTATTTT.

The chain joins TRBV11-2 to TRBJ2-5; possibly TRBD1 for D (6 bases). The assigned J gene may be wrong: the sequence end matches TRBJ2-7 better. The CDR3 is 14 residues long. Germline V gene sequence: CDR1 SGHAT, CDR2 FQNNGV. Here the CDR3 reads CASSLGAGDYEQYF. The CDR3 region has the DNA TGTGCCAGCAGCTTAGGGGCAGGGGACTACGAGCAGTACTTC.

The chain employs TRBV21-1 and TRBJ2-7; the D segment call TRBD1 is taken from the table without a DNA check. TRBV21-1 is a documented pseudogene. This CDR3 has 17 residues. CDR3 region: CASSTRGRTGVLDEQYF. CDR3 DNA: TGTGCCAGCAGCACAAGGGGGAGGACAGGGGTTTTAGACGAGCAGTACTTC.

The rearrangement links TRBV19 to TRBJ2-7, with 7 nucleotides matching TRBD2. This CDR3 spans 16 amino acids. CDR1 and CDR2 from the germline V gene are LNHDA and SQIVND (reference sequence). V gave up 2 bases and J gave up 6 bases; unmatched junction bases: 13. CDR3 sequence: CASSISWTSGPPEQYF. CDR3 in DNA: TGTGCCAGTAGTATATCGTGGACTAGTGGGCCCCCCGAGCAGTACTTC.

This chain connects TRBV28 to TRBJ1-2, with D hard to call. V lost 6 bases to trimming and J lost 3 bases, with 17 bases between them. CDR3 length equals 15 residues. CDR1 and CDR2 from the germline V gene are MDHEN and SYDVKM. The CDR3 DNA sequence: TGTGCCAGCAGCAACCGTTCCCTAGACCACTATGGCTACACCTTC. This encodes CASSNRSLDHYGYTF.

The chain links TRBV27 to TRBJ2-5, with TRBD1 identical over 9 bases. CDR1 MNHEY and CDR2 SMNVEV come from the germline V gene (reference sequence). The CDR3 contains 17 residues. The trim removed 2 bases at V and 5 bases at J, leaving 12 bases unmatched. The CDR3 reads CASSLSPGTGTWETQYF. The CDR3 DNA reads as TGTGCCAGCAGTTTAAGTCCCGGGACAGGGACTTGGGAGACCCAGTACTTC.

CDR3 in DNA: TGTGCCAGCACCGGGGGAGAGAGTCGCGAGCAGTACTTC. Amino acid sequence: CASTGGESREQYF. V gene TRBV7-9 combines with J gene TRBJ2-7, with D perhaps TRBD2 (6 bases). CDR1 and CDR2 from the germline V gene are SEHNR and FQNEAQ (reference sequence). The CDR3 is 13 residues long. V lost 7 bases to trimming and J lost 6 bases, with 16 bases between them.

V is TRBV7-8 and J is TRBJ2-1; weak D call: TRBD2 (6 bases). V shed 1 base and J shed 0 bases, with 10 bases lying between them. The CDR3 length is 16 residues. Germline V gives CDR1 SGHVS, CDR2 FQNEAQ. The CDR3 coding sequence is TGTGCCAGCAGCTTAGGGGGGGTGAGCTCCTACAATGAGCAGTTCTTC. It is translated as CASSLGGVSSYNEQFF.

V gene TRBV7-9 combines with J gene TRBJ1-1; 7 bases are shared with TRBD1. The V gene end was trimmed by 4 bases and the J gene end by 5 bases; junction bases not matched to a gene: 10. This CDR3 is 15 amino acids long. From germline, CDR1 is SEHNR and CDR2 FQNEAQ (reference sequence). In DNA, the CDR3 is TGTGCCAGCAGCTCCACTGACAGGGCAGGGACTGAAGCTTTCTTT. Its protein is CASSSTDRAGTEAFF.

The chain couples TRBV28 to TRBJ2-3, with TRBD1 identical over 8 bases. Losses at the gene ends were 0 bases for V and 2 bases for J; bases not matched to a gene: 4. This CDR3 region has 16 residues. The V gene's germline CDR1 is MDHEN and CDR2 SYDVKM. The CDR3 DNA is TGTGCCAGCAGTTTATGGGGACAGGAGACCACAGATACGCAGTATTTT. As protein: CASSLWGQETTDTQYF.

V gene TRBV13 combines with J gene TRBJ2-6; no reliable D call. Trimming removed 0 bases from V and 0 bases from J, with 3 bases in between. Germline CDR1 reads PRHDT; CDR2 reads FYEKMQ (reference sequence). The CDR3 loop spans 15 amino acids. CDR3 sequence reads: CASSLGSSGANVLTF. CDR3 bases: TGTGCCAGCAGCTTAGGGTCCTCTGGGGCCAACGTCCTGACTTTC.

Notes on this clone: At the DNA level, this CDR3 is encoded by other sequences in the same sample as well. The V call is TRBV9, the J call TRBJ2-7; 7 bases agree with TRBD1. Looked up from germline, CDR1 is SGDLS and CDR2 is YYNGEE. There are 14 residues in the CDR3. V lost 0 bases to trimming and J lost 3 bases; unmatched junction nucleotides: 3. The CDR3 bases are TGTGCCAGCAGCGTAGGGGACAGAAGCTACGAGCAGTACTTC. Amino acids: CASSVGDRSYEQYF. The whole variable domain, filled in from reference TRBV9 and TRBJ2-7, reads DSGVTQTPKHLITATGQRVTLRCSPRSGDLSVYWYQQSLDQGLQFLIQYYNGEERAKGNILERFSAQQFPDLHSELNLSSLELGDSALYFCASSVGDRSYEQYFGPGTRLTVT.

The chain recombines TRBV5-5 with TRBJ2-7, with D perhaps TRBD1 or TRBD2 (5 bases each). Trimming took off 7 bases at V and 0 bases at J, with 8 bases between the two ends. Germline CDR1 SGHKS, CDR2 YYEKEE (reference sequence). The CDR3 consists of 12 residues. CDR3 loop: CASRDDSYEQYF. As DNA, the CDR3 is TGTGCCAGCCGGGACGACTCCTACGAGCAGTACTTC.

V usage is TRBV28 and J usage is TRBJ2-6, with D perhaps matching TRBD2 (5 bases). The CDR3 is 15 amino acids. The V end lost 3 bases, the J end lost 9 bases, and 15 bases lay between the germline ends. From germline, CDR1 is MDHEN and CDR2 SYDVKM. The CDR3 is CASSFPGMGSNVLTF. The CDR3 DNA follows: TGTGCCAGCAGTTTCCCCGGAATGGGGAGCAACGTCCTGACTTTC.

The chain carries TRBV15 and TRBJ2-7; unclear D gene. V gave up 3 bases and J gave up 1 base, with 7 bases separating them. CDR1 is LNHNV and CDR2 is YYDKDF in the germline V gene (reference sequence). This CDR3 has 13 residues. The CDR3 region has the DNA TGTGCCACCAGCAGGGTGGAATCCTACGAGCAGTACTTC. This codes for CATSRVESYEQYF.

The rearrangement joins TRBV19 to TRBJ1-1; no clear D gene. The CDR3 has 12 amino acids. CDR1 LNHDA and CDR2 SQIVND come from the germline V gene (reference sequence). V gave up 10 bases and J gave up 0 bases, with 9 bases separating them. CDR3 coding DNA: TGTGCCACCCGGGCCCTGAACACTGAAGCTTTCTTT. This encodes CATRALNTEAFF.